These 8 T cell receptor beta chains were all obtained from the same sample, sequenced in a study of blood T cell repertoires in COVID-19. Assay used: immunoSEQ multiplex PCR; TCRdb lists only in-frame clones, some missing. Of 190,000 or so clones listed, approximately 90% are singletons. The sequenced material came from peripheral blood. The receptors here all came from a woman aged 18 to 35 who had recovered from COVID-19.

On this clone itself: It is unclear where the CDR3 begins or ends on the DNA, so no DNA is shown, and the CDR3 is as TCRdb lists it. J is TRBJ2-5 and V is TRBV21-1; the table gives TRBD1 as D, unverified against the DNA. TRBV21-1 represents a pseudogene. The CDR3 contains 17 residues when both ends are counted. The chain's CDR3 is CASSKYSCSQGAETQYF.

A few counts support this clone. The rearrangement joins TRBV11-2 to TRBJ2-7; 8 nucleotides match TRBD2. The length of the CDR3 is 13 residues. Germline trimming cut 5 bases from V and 2 bases from J; bases unmatched to any gene: 2. The germline gives CDR1 SGHAT, CDR2 FQNNGV. This CDR3 is CASSTGGTYEQYF. CDR3 sequence (DNA): TGTGCCAGCAGCACGGGGGGGACCTACGAGCAGTACTTC.

Only one count was recorded for this clone. CDR3 sequence: CASSFSGIYSGNTIYF. DNA of the CDR3: TGTGCCAGCAGCTTTTCAGGGATTTACTCTGGAAACACCATATATTTT. The chain couples TRBV7-9 to TRBJ1-3, with TRBD1 as a possible D gene (5 bases). The CDR3 totals 16 residues. Looked up from germline, CDR1 is SEHNR and CDR2 is FQNEAQ (reference sequence). Deletions cut 3 bases from V and 0 bases from J, with 12 bases between.

This chain links TRBV7-2 with TRBJ2-1; TRBD2 aligns across 8 bases. Trimming removed 2 bases from V and 0 bases from J; junction bases left unmatched: 12. Germline assignment: CDR1 SGHTA and CDR2 FQGNSA. The CDR3 extends over 19 amino acids. CDR3 region: CASSLKAGGLSSSYNEQFF. In nucleotides, the CDR3 is TGTGCCAGCAGCTTAAAGGCGGGGGGCCTTTCCAGCTCCTACAATGAGCAGTTCTTC. Full variable domain (outside the CDR3, taken from reference TRBV7-2 and TRBJ2-1): GAGVSQSPSNKVTEKGKDVELRCDPISGHTALYWYRQSLGQGLEFLIYFQGNSAPDKSGLPSDRFSAERTGGSVSTLTIQRTQQEDSAVYLCASSLKAGGLSSSYNEQFFGPGTRLTVL.

The chain is built from TRBV7-9 and TRBJ2-1, with D maybe TRBD2 (6 bases). V was pared by 5 bases and J by 4 bases, with 21 bases between. The CDR3 sequence is 17 residues long. Germline values: CDR1 SEHNR, CDR2 FQNEAQ (reference sequence). The CDR3 nucleotides are TGTGCCAGCAGCCCTCCCCCGAGACTAGTAAGTTACAATGAGCAGTTCTTC. This encodes CASSPPPRLVSYNEQFF.

The table lists this clone with a few counts. The chain recombines TRBV6-1 with TRBJ2-3, with 8 positions matching TRBD2. CDR3 length: 15 amino acids. CDR1 MNHNS and CDR2 SASEGT come from the germline V gene. V gave up 1 base and J gave up 1 base; unmatched junction bases: 1. The CDR3 loop is CASSEVSGGTDTQYF. The DNA of the CDR3 is TGTGCCAGCAGTGAAGTTAGCGGGGGCACAGATACGCAGTATTTT.

The chain couples TRBV5-4 to TRBJ1-1, with D perhaps TRBD1 (5 bases). The CDR3 length is 13 residues. Germline V lookup: CDR1 SGHNT, CDR2 YYREEE (reference sequence). V was shortened by 5 bases and J by 4 bases, with 12 bases between the two germline ends. DNA for the CDR3: TGTGCCAGCAGGACCTGGGGGGGCACTGAAGCTTTCTTT. It encodes CASRTWGGTEAFF.

The chain is built from TRBV30 and TRBJ1-2; 11 bases are shared with TRBD1. V lost 6 bases and J lost 8; bases outside the gene matches: 11. Germline loops: CDR1 GTSNPN, CDR2 SVGIG (reference sequence). CDR3 length: 14 amino acids. The CDR3 DNA sequence: TGTGCCTGTCTACCAGGGGGACAGGGGGGAGGCTACACCTTC. Encoded protein: CACLPGGQGGGYTF.